This T cell receptor beta chain was obtained from a study of blood T cell repertoires in COVID-19. Study-wide context: Samples of COVID-19 (acute and convalescent) were obtained from the United States, Italy and Spain. Sources were T cells, B-cell-depleted T cells, or PBMCs; the material itself was cDNA or gDNA.

The CDR3 length is 13 residues. V gave up 8 bases and J gave up 5 bases, with 15 bases separating them. Germline V lookup: CDR1 MNHEY, CDR2 SMNVEV (reference sequence). Authors' processing steps: Cell counts per sample came from amplifying reference gene primers. Using immunoSEQ multiplex PCR, the repertoire was profiled, and TCRdb retains in-frame clones only, with some absent. That table gives V, J and clone size, and the DNA gave D and trimming. The sample lists under 250,000 clones; about 82% were seen once. Source material: peripheral blood. This receptor was obtained from a man older than 75 with acute or convalescent COVID-19. V usage is TRBV27 and J usage is TRBJ1-1; TRBD1 might be the D (6 bases). The CDR3 is CASQNTGITEAFF. Here the CDR3 DNA reads TGTGCCAGCCAAAATACAGGGATAACTGAAGCTTTCTTT.